This is a list of T cell receptor beta chains from one sample in a study of T cell responses to AZD1222 COVID-19 vaccine. Measured with immunoSEQ multiplex PCR; TCRdb has only the in-frame clones, and not every one. The data show 90,000 to 120,000 clones, roughly 90% seen once. Material: peripheral blood, obtained 28 days after the second AZD1222 dose. These receptors were taken from an adult who received the AZD1222 COVID-19 vaccine. Each CDR3 is given with its conserved first and last residue. D genes are given only for firm matches. The listing skips clone size in some rows; elsewhere it reads once, few, many or a size class.

TRBJ2-5 | once | TRBV7-9 | 15 | . | TGTGCCAGCAGCTCCCAGGGGGGGGCACAAGAGACCCAGTACTTC | CASSSQGGAQETQYF
TRBJ1-6 | . | TRBV6-5 | 14 | . | TGTGCCAGCAGTTATACAGGGAAGGCTTCACCCCTCCACTTT | CASSYTGKASPLHF
TRBJ1-6 | . | TRBV7-9 | 18 | . | TGTGCCAGCAGCTCAAAGGGGCAGGCGAGCTCCTATAATTCACCCCTCCACTTT | CASSSKGQASSYNSPLHF
TRBJ1-2 | once | TRBV19 | 13 | TRBD1 | TGTGCCAGTAAAAGGACAGGGAGGAATGGCTACACCTTC | CASKRTGRNGYTF
TRBJ1-2 | few | TRBV6-1 | 18 | . | TGTGCCAGCAGTGAAGGGGTACCGGGCGAGGTCCGCCTCTATGGCTACACCTTC | CASSEGVPGEVRLYGYTF
TRBJ1-1 | . | TRBV11-2 | 14 | . | TGTGCCAGCAGCTTAATCAGGGAGGGAACTGAAGCTTTCTTT | CASSLIREGTEAFF
TRBJ1-4 | . | TRBV29-1 | 13 | . | TGCAGCGCGTTAGGGAAGTCGAATGAAAAACTGTTTTTT | CSALGKSNEKLFF
TRBJ1-5 | . | TRBV11-1 | 13 | . | TGTGCCAGCAGCTTCGACAGTCATCAGCCCCAGCATTTT | CASSFDSHQPQHF
TRBJ1-1 | . | TRBV5-6 | 14 | . | TGTGCCAGCAGCCGAGGACTAGGGAACACTGAAGCTTTCTTT | CASSRGLGNTEAFF
TRBJ2-1 | . | TRBV4-3 | 16 | . | TGCGCCAGCAGCCAAGAGGGCGGGACCGGCTACAATGAGCAGTTCTTC | CASSQEGGTGYNEQFF
TRBJ1-2 | . | TRBV28 | 14 | . | TGTGCCAGCAGTTTTTGGGGGCGGGCATTTGGCTACACCTTC | CASSFWGRAFGYTF
TRBJ1-6 | . | TRBV10-1 | 14 | . | TGCGCCAGCAGTGAGGCAGGGGTTAATTCACCCCTCCACTTT | CASSEAGVNSPLHF
TRBJ2-7 | . | TRBV4-1 | 18 | TRBD2 | TGCGCCAGCAGCCAAGCAACCTGGGGGGGAAGAATGTTCTACGAGCAGTACTTC | CASSQATWGGRMFYEQYF
TRBJ2-1 | . | TRBV19 | 16 | TRBD2 | TGTGCCAGTAGAGGACTAGCGGGCAATATCTACAATGAGCAGTTCTTC | CASRGLAGNIYNEQFF
TRBJ1-6 | . | TRBV7-6 | 15 | . | TGTGCCAGCAGCATAAGACAGTCAGCCAATTCACCCCTCCACTTT | CASSIRQSANSPLHF
TRBJ1-4 | . | TRBV7-9 | 16 | . | TGTGCCAGCAGCTTAGCCGGTATCCCCCTTAATGAAAAACTGTTTTTT | CASSLAGIPLNEKLFF
TRBJ1-3 | . | TRBV7-2 | 16 | . | TGTGCCAGCAGCTTAGATAGGGGAAGCTCTGGAAACACCATATATTTT | CASSLDRGSSGNTIYF
TRBJ1-5 | . | TRBV19 | 15 | . | TGTGCCAGTAGTAAGGGGGGACATAGCAATCAGCCCCAGCATTTT | CASSKGGHSNQPQHF
TRBJ1-1 | . | TRBV19 | 13 | . | TGTGCCAGTAGTATAAGGGGGAACACTGAAGCTTTCTTT | CASSIRGNTEAFF
TRBJ1-5 | . | TRBV7-9 | 14 | . | TGTGCCAGCAGTCTACAGGGAGATAATCAGCCCCAGCATTTT | CASSLQGDNQPQHF
TRBJ2-7 | . | TRBV6-5 | 16 | TRBD1 | TGTGCCAGCAGTTACGACTCCGGGACAGGCTCCTACGAGCAGTACTTC | CASSYDSGTGSYEQYF
TRBJ1-1 | . | TRBV2 | 16 | TRBD1 | TGTGCCAGCAGCCGGGACAGGAGAATGCTGAACACTGAAGCTTTCTTT | CASSRDRRMLNTEAFF
TRBJ1-1 | . | TRBV4-1 | 13 | . | TGCGCCAGCAGCCAAGAGGGCTGGACTGAAGCTTTCTTT | CASSQEGWTEAFF